This T cell receptor (beta chain) was sequenced in a study of Graves' ophthalmopathy and Graves' hyperthyroidism. The sequenced template was RNA, covering the TCR beta CDR3 region. HTBI-primed RT-PCR formed the first round, and a multiplex PCR formed the second. One entry per CDR3 protein, called by TCRdb with MiXCR from the multiplex PCR reads. The sample holds 680,000 or so distinct CDR3 sequences, about 24% seen once. The V end was cut by 0 bases, the J end by 1 base, with 10 bases between. CDR3 size: 15 residues. Germline V lookup: CDR1 LNHNV, CDR2 YYDKDF (reference sequence). This clonotype was counted a few times. If no ophthalmopathy appeared within 18 months of follow-up, hyperthyroidism was termed stable.

Sequencing was done on a sample of peripheral blood. This clonotype originated in a young woman with stable Graves' hyperthyroidism. Some clones in this sample may be carry-over from other donors' samples. The chain has TRBV15 and TRBJ2-7, with D possibly being TRBD2 (6 bases). CDR3 in amino acids: CATSRDNSGSYEQYF. The CDR3 nucleotides read TGTGCCACCAGCAGAGATAATAGCGGTTCCTACGAGCAGTACTTC.